These 2 T cell receptor beta chains were sequenced from one sample in a study of CD8+ T cells in alopecia areata. RNA was isolated and reverse transcribed to cDNA, the sequencing template. Assay used: immunoSEQ multiplex PCR; TCRdb lists only in-frame clones, some missing. Of 150,000 to 200,000 clones listed, approximately 65% were seen once; the top ten hold about an eighth. The sequences come from CD8+ T cells sorted from blood, collected at week 0. The receptors were sampled from a human donor with alopecia areata.

This chain links TRBV27 with TRBJ1-2; TRBD1 aligns across 7 bases. J lost 9 bases, V lost 4 bases, and 8 bases had no gene match. CDR3 size: 13 residues. CDR1 is MNHEY, CDR2 SMNVEV, per germline (reference sequence). The CDR3 here is CASSSPSDRRYTF. CDR3 nucleotides: TGTGCCAGCAGTTCGCCTTCGGACAGGCGCTACACCTTC.

Turning to this clone: A junction boundary mismatches the germline segment, possibly from a read error. The chain employs TRBV13 and TRBJ2-7, with 8 bases identical to TRBD2. CDR3 length: 14 amino acids. The germline V gene has CDR1 PRHDT and CDR2 FYEKMQ (reference sequence). The DNA for the CDR3 is TGTGCCAGCAGCTTATCGAATAGCGGGGCCCACTCGGCCTTC. It specifies CASSLSNSGAHSAF.